The 26 T cell receptor beta chains below all came from one sample that was sequenced in a study of shared T cell receptors in the human thymus. Profiled with immunoSEQ multiplex PCR; TCRdb holds only in-frame clones, not every one. The repertoire has 550,000 to 800,000 clones, over 75% of them found once; the top ten carry more than 0.008%. These same data were also listed under a study on human thymus T cells.

Sequenced material: thymocytes. The receptors stem from a girl under three years old with a congenital heart defect.

V and J are TRBV11-3 and TRBJ1-2; D is possibly TRBD1 (5 bases). V lost 2 bases to trimming and J lost 4 bases, with 8 bases between them. CDR3 length equals 13 residues. Germline loops: CDR1 SGHNT, CDR2 YENEEA. This CDR3 reads CASSLRGGYGYTF. DNA of the CDR3: TGTGCCAGCAGCTTACGGGGGGGCTATGGCTACACCTTC.

The rearrangement links TRBV5-1 to TRBJ1-2, with 7 nucleotides matching TRBD1. The ends lost 5 bases at V and 8 bases at J; junction bases unmatched: 9. The CDR3 consists of 13 residues. Per germline, CDR1 SGHRS and CDR2 YFSETQ. The chain's CDR3 is CASRWDSQGGYTF. The CDR3 DNA reads as TGCGCCAGCAGGTGGGACAGCCAAGGGGGCTACACCTTC.

This rearrangement joins TRBV29-1 to TRBJ1-4, with TRBD1 matching 8 bases. The CDR3 covers 16 residues. From germline, CDR1 is SQVTM and CDR2 ANQGSEA. Unmatched junction bases numbered 5, after V lost 2 bases and J lost 0 bases. CDR3: CSVERGQGTTNEKLFF. CDR3 DNA sequence: TGCAGCGTTGAACGTGGACAGGGAACAACTAATGAAAAACTGTTTTTT.

This clone came up once. The chain carries TRBV6-5 and TRBJ2-3; 11 bases match TRBD2. CDR1 is MNHEY, CDR2 SVGAGI, per germline. The V segment lost 0 bases and the J segment 6 bases; nucleotides outside the gene matches: 5. This CDR3 comprises 16 residues. Here the CDR3 reads CASSYSTSGALDTQYF. For the CDR3, the DNA is TGTGCCAGCAGTTACTCGACTAGCGGGGCCTTGGATACGCAGTATTTT.

This chain links TRBV28 with TRBJ1-6; TRBD1 matches at 10 bases. V gave up 6 bases and J gave up 9 bases; unmatched junction bases: 5. The CDR3 covers 14 residues. From germline, CDR1 is MDHEN and CDR2 SYDVKM. The DNA for the CDR3 is TGTGCCAGCAGATTCAGGGACAGGGGTTCACCCCTCCACTTT. This encodes CASRFRDRGSPLHF.

Remarks on this clone: An end of the junction does not agree with germline; a read error may underlie this. The rearrangement links TRBV10-3 to TRBJ1-2; 8 bases line up with TRBD1. CDR1 is ENHRY and CDR2 is SYGVKD in the germline V gene. There are 15 residues in the CDR3. CDR3 residues: CATIVGQGEGYGYTF. DNA for the CDR3: TGTGCCACGATAGTCGGACAGGGTGAAGGCTATGGTTACACCTTC.

The rearrangement uses TRBV6-1 and TRBJ2-7; TRBD1 matches 9 bases. There are 15 residues in the CDR3. CDR1 and CDR2 (germline): MNHNS, SASEGT. Germline trimming cut 4 bases from V and 4 bases from J; bases unmatched to any gene: 8. In DNA form, the CDR3 reads TGTGCCAGCAGTGGGACAGGGGAGCGCCCTTACGAGCAGTACTTC. Translation: CASSGTGERPYEQYF.

This sequence joins TRBV19 and TRBJ1-5; 8 bases map to TRBD1. The CDR3 totals 16 residues. From germline, CDR1 is LNHDA and CDR2 SQIVND (reference sequence). V dropped 4 bases and J dropped 3; count of bases not matched to a gene: 8. The CDR3 DNA sequence: TGTGCCAGTAGTACAAACAGGGGGGCCCACAATCAGCCCCAGCATTTT. Its translation is CASSTNRGAHNQPQHF.

The rearrangement links TRBV19 to TRBJ1-4; possible D gene TRBD1, 6 bases. The CDR3 runs 14 residues. The V end was cut by 10 bases, the J end by 2 bases, with 14 bases between. Germline V gives CDR1 LNHDA, CDR2 SQIVND (reference sequence). The CDR3 spells CATRTGHTNEKLFF. For the CDR3, the DNA is TGTGCCACCCGAACAGGGCACACTAATGAAAAACTGTTTTTT.

The V gene is TRBV9, the J gene TRBJ1-2; TRBD1 aligns across 9 bases. There are 15 residues in the CDR3. Germline V gene lookup returns CDR1 SGDLS and CDR2 YYNGEE. V lost 0 bases to trimming and J lost 2 bases; unmatched junction nucleotides: 2. CDR3 loop: CASSVATGGNYGYTF. Written as DNA, the CDR3 is TGTGCCAGCAGCGTAGCGACAGGGGGAAACTATGGCTACACCTTC. Variable domain in full (rest from reference TRBV9 and TRBJ1-2): DSGVTQTPKHLITATGQRVTLRCSPRSGDLSVYWYQQSLDQGLQFLIQYYNGEERAKGNILERFSAQQFPDLHSELNLSSLELGDSALYFCASSVATGGNYGYTFGSGTRLTVV.

This clone was seen only a few times. The chain recombines TRBV6-5 with TRBJ1-1; D is unresolved. This CDR3 has 15 residues. The V gene's germline CDR1 is MNHEY and CDR2 SVGAGI. The V end lost 2 bases, the J end lost 2 bases, and 12 bases lay between the germline ends. CDR3 in amino acids: CASSYRQMTNTEAFF. Written as DNA, the CDR3 is TGTGCCAGCAGTTACAGGCAGATGACTAACACTGAAGCTTTCTTT.

The rearrangement links TRBV6-9 to TRBJ1-2, with TRBD1 matching 7 bases. The V and J ends lost 6 bases and 2 bases, in that order; junction bases with no gene match: 6. The CDR3 runs 14 residues. CDR1 and CDR2 from the germline V gene are MNHGY and SVAAGI. DNA of the CDR3: TGTGCCAGCAGCAGGGGGGTTAGGAACTATGGCTACACCTTC. Its translation is CASSRGVRNYGYTF.

The CDR3 nucleotides read TGTGCCAGCAGCTTCGACAAGGACACCTACAATGAGCAGTTCTTC. Encoded protein: CASSFDKDTYNEQFF. The genes are TRBV7-2 and TRBJ2-1; D perhaps matches TRBD1 (5 bases). Germline assignment: CDR1 SGHTA and CDR2 FQGNSA. Trimming shortened V by 3 bases and J by 2 bases, and 11 bases separated the two germline ends. The CDR3 is made up of 15 amino acids.

This chain links TRBV28 with TRBJ1-4, with D hard to call. This CDR3 is 12 amino acids long. Trimming shortened V by 6 bases and J by 6 bases, and 8 bases separated the two germline ends. The germline V gene has CDR1 MDHEN and CDR2 SYDVKM. In nucleotides, the CDR3 is TGTGCCAGCAGGGGAGCGGATGAAAAACTGTTTTTT. It encodes CASRGADEKLFF.

Remarks on this clone: At one of its ends the junction is not consistent with the germline gene, which may arise from a read error. The chain uses TRBV13 and TRBJ2-3; 8 positions agree with TRBD1. The CDR3 has 15 amino acids. Germline CDR1 reads PRHDT; CDR2 reads FYEKMQ (reference sequence). The CDR3: CASNLGQGSTDTQYF. The DNA for the CDR3 is TGTGCCAGCAACTTAGGACAGGGTAGCACAGATACGCAGTATTTT.

This chain joins TRBV2 and TRBJ1-3; 12 nucleotides match TRBD1. Germline assignment: CDR1 SNHLY and CDR2 FYNNEI. The V gene end was trimmed by 3 bases and the J gene end by 3 bases; junction bases not matched to a gene: 9. The length of the CDR3 is 18 residues. The DNA of the CDR3 is TGTGCCAGCAGTGAGACCGGGACAGGGGGCTTTGGTGGAAACACCATATATTTT. Protein product: CASSETGTGGFGGNTIYF.

The chain links TRBV29-1 to TRBJ1-2, with TRBD1 identical over 7 bases. Germline CDR1 SQVTM, CDR2 ANQGSEA. The V and J ends lost 7 bases and 8 bases, in that order; junction bases with no gene match: 7. This CDR3 is 11 amino acids long. The CDR3 is CSAQGKKGYTF. CDR3 DNA sequence: TGCAGCGCACAGGGGAAGAAGGGCTACACCTTC. The whole variable domain, remainder taken from reference TRBV29-1 and TRBJ1-2, is SAVISQKPSRDICQRGTSLTIQCQVDSQVTMMFWYRQQPGQSLTLIATANQGSEATYESGFVIDKFPISRPNLTFSTLTVSNMSPEDSSIYLCSAQGKKGYTFGSGTRLTVV.

The V and J genes are TRBV4-1 and TRBJ2-7; 9 bases map to TRBD1. The length of the CDR3 is 18 residues. Germline V lookup: CDR1 MGHRA, CDR2 YSYEKL. The trim removed 0 bases at V and 2 bases at J, leaving 11 bases unmatched. CDR3 DNA sequence: TGCGCCAGCAGCCAAGATTGGGGGCGACAGGGGGTGACCTACGAGCAGTACTTC. Translation gives CASSQDWGRQGVTYEQYF.

This chain joins TRBV9 and TRBJ2-5, with 9 bases identical to TRBD2. The junction had 5 bases not matched to a gene; V was cut back by 0 bases and J by 8 bases. The CDR3 runs 14 residues. In germline, CDR1 is SGDLS, CDR2 YYNGEE. Here the CDR3 reads CASSVESAGGTQYF. CDR3 nucleotide sequence: TGTGCCAGCAGCGTAGAATCAGCGGGGGGAACCCAGTACTTC.

The chain combines TRBV20-1 with TRBJ1-2; unclear D gene. With 7 bases removed from V and 2 bases from J, the gap between germline ends came to 8 bases. The germline V gene encodes CDR1 DFQATT and CDR2 SNEGSKA (reference sequence). This CDR3 spans 11 amino acids. In nucleotides, the CDR3 is TGCAGTGATGGAGCAAACTATGGCTACACCTTC. This codes for CSDGANYGYTF.

This clone showed up just once. The chain couples TRBV19 to TRBJ2-4; D remains ambiguous. Trimming left V 5 bases short and J 2 bases short, with 16 bases between. Germline loops: CDR1 LNHDA, CDR2 SQIVND (reference sequence). The CDR3 has 16 amino acids. The CDR3 loop reads CASSDSSTYTKNIQYF. In DNA form, the CDR3 reads TGTGCCAGTAGTGACTCCTCTACATATACCAAAAACATTCAGTACTTC.

The chain joins TRBV4-1 to TRBJ1-5; weak D call: TRBD1 (6 bases). Germline-derived CDR1 and CDR2 are MGHRA and YSYEKL. The CDR3 has 15 amino acids. The ends were cut back, 4 bases at V and 2 bases at J, with 12 bases in the middle. The CDR3 spells CASSLGARGNQPQHF. The CDR3 bases are TGCGCCAGCAGCCTGGGGGCGAGGGGCAATCAGCCCCAGCATTTT.

The CDR3 bases are TGTGCCAGCAGCTTGAAGTGGCGGGCGGAAGAGACCCAGTACTTC. Its protein product is CASSLKWRAEETQYF. V and J are TRBV5-4 and TRBJ2-5; D is possibly TRBD2 (5 bases). The CDR3 runs to 15 residues. Germline CDR1 SGHNT, CDR2 YYREEE (reference sequence). Trimming took off 1 base at V and 3 bases at J, with 13 bases between the two ends. The full variable domain, rest sourced from reference TRBV5-4 and TRBJ2-5, is ETGVTQSPTHLIKTRGQQVTLRCSSQSGHNTVSWYQQALGQGPQFIFQYYREEENGRGNFPPRFSGLQFPNYSSELNVNALELDDSALYLCASSLKWRAEETQYFGPGTRLLVL.

The rearrangement joins TRBV5-6 to TRBJ1-5; no firm D call. The CDR3 totals 14 residues. V was cut by 4 bases and J by 2 bases, with 10 bases left in between. In germline, CDR1 is SGHDT, CDR2 YYEEEE. The CDR3 spells CASSPGKGNQPQHF. CDR3 coding DNA: TGTGCCAGCAGCCCCGGTAAAGGCAATCAGCCCCAGCATTTT.

Only one count was recorded for this clone. V is TRBV7-2 and J is TRBJ2-7; D may be TRBD1 (8 bases). The V end lost 5 bases, the J end lost 2 bases, and 22 bases lay between the germline ends. Germline loops: CDR1 SGHTA, CDR2 FQGNSA. CDR3 length equals 17 residues. This CDR3 is CASSPGRAGGAPYEQYF. The CDR3 nucleotides are TGTGCCAGCAGCCCTGGGAGGGCAGGGGGCGCTCCCTACGAGCAGTACTTC.

This clone has just one count. The CDR3: CASGRWDRGEAGANVLTF. In nucleotides, the CDR3 is TGTGCTAGTGGACGGTGGGACAGGGGAGAAGCTGGGGCCAACGTCCTGACTTTC. V gene TRBV12-5 combines with J gene TRBJ2-6; 10 nucleotides align to TRBD1. Germline CDR1 LGHNT, CDR2 FRNRAP. The CDR3 totals 18 residues. The V and J ends lost 6 bases and 2 bases, in that order; junction bases with no gene match: 10.